This entry concerns a single TCR beta chain. Its antigen is unknown. This entry belongs to a study of glioma-infiltrating T cells. Whole-study results and caveats: CDR3 overlap between tissue and blood was very small. Gliomas, especially low-grade, showed above-expected tissue-blood divergence; non-neoplastic patients showed below.

The iRepertoire nested amplicon-rescue multiplex PCR amplified TCR alpha and beta CDR3s from RNA. One-step reverse transcription and amplification started from approximately 100-400 ng of tissue mRNA or PBMC total RNA. TCRdb passed the multiplex PCR reads through MiXCR, listing each CDR3 protein once. The repertoire holds tens of thousands of distinct CDR3 sequences, with around 42% as singletons. V lost 0 bases and J 3 bases, leaving 13 bases between the germline ends. Germline lookup yields CDR1 SGHRS and CDR2 YFSETQ. This CDR3 has 15 residues. The chain combines TRBV5-1 with TRBJ2-7, with D uncertain. The material sequenced was glioma tissue, nonneoplastic brain tissue, or PBMCs (not recorded which). The sequence was obtained from a human donor with low-grade glioma or glioblastoma, undergoing nonglioma brain surgery, or in good health (not recorded which). Here the CDR3 reads CASSLARGVRYEQYF. The CDR3 region has the DNA TGCGCCAGCAGCTTGGCGCGTGGGGTCCGCTACGAGCAGTACTTC.